This record concerns one T cell receptor (beta chain) sequence. Its cognate antigen is unknown. TCRdb redid the calling of the reads with MiXCR, one entry per CDR3 protein. Of a few hundred thousand distinct CDR3 sequences in the sample, almost 40% are singletons; the top ten hold 40% to 60%. The germline V gene has CDR1 MNHNS and CDR2 SASEGT. Trimming removed 8 bases from V and 7 bases from J; junction bases left unmatched: 10. The CDR3 totals 14 residues. These data originate in a study of T cell repertoires in cytomegalovirus infection. Study-wide background: The authors relied on CMV epitopes, both recently identified HLA-C-restricted and well-studied HLA-B-restricted. Indications of both CMV infection and matching HLA type were provided by public TCR beta signatures.

Study conclusions and caveats: The response measured ex vivo was dominated by TCR beta clonotypes (HLA-C-restricted and CMV-specific). Adding up the frequency of public TCR beta families identified people who carried CMV plus the relevant HLA.

Sequenced material: cultured PBMCs, taken from culture after CMV antigen stimulation. The source of this sequence is a human donor in good health (CMV status not recorded). Some clones in this sample may be carry-over from other donors' samples. The chain employs TRBV6-1 and TRBJ2-2; 7 nucleotides line up with TRBD1. Here the CDR3 reads CASGKDREVGELFF. Here the CDR3 DNA reads TGTGCCAGCGGAAAAGACAGGGAAGTCGGGGAGCTGTTTTTT.